Listed here are 6 T cell receptor beta chains from one sample, sequenced in a study of blood T cell repertoires in COVID-19. Profiled with immunoSEQ multiplex PCR; TCRdb holds only in-frame clones, not every one. The top ten hold about 4.6% of the sample, which has about 51,000 clones, about 86% seen once. Specimen: peripheral blood. These receptors were obtained from an elderly man with active COVID-19.

The genes are TRBV14 and TRBJ1-1, with 7 bases matching TRBD1. This CDR3 is 13 amino acids long. Germline V gene sequence: CDR1 SGHDN, CDR2 FVKESK. Trimming at V came to 1 base and at J to 6 bases, leaving 2 bases not matched to a gene. CDR3 sequence (DNA): TGTGCCAGCAGCCAAGTAGACAGGGCTGAAGCTTTCTTT. It encodes CASSQVDRAEAFF.

This chain connects TRBV6-5 to TRBJ1-2, with 7 bases fitting TRBD1. This CDR3 region has 16 residues. From germline, CDR1 is MNHEY and CDR2 SVGAGI. Losses at the gene ends were 2 bases for V and 4 bases for J; bases not matched to a gene: 10. The CDR3, as DNA: TGTGCCAGCAGTTACGACAAAGGGGGCGCCCTCTATGGCTACACCTTC. Protein sequence: CASSYDKGGALYGYTF.

This clone has only a few counts. This chain uses TRBV4-1 with TRBJ1-2; perhaps TRBD1 as D (5 bases). The CDR3 spans 17 residues. Trimming shortened V by 3 bases and J by 2 bases, and 19 bases separated the two germline ends. The germline V gene has CDR1 MGHRA and CDR2 YSYEKL. The CDR3 protein is CASSHPLTRGVNYGYTF. The CDR3 region has the DNA TGCGCCAGCAGCCACCCCCTTACTCGGGGGGTAAACTATGGCTACACCTTC.

The genes are TRBV11-3 and TRBJ2-1, with TRBD2 matching 14 bases. The germline V gene has CDR1 SGHNT and CDR2 YENEEA. The V gene end was trimmed by 1 base and the J gene end by 4 bases; junction bases not matched to a gene: 9. This CDR3 has 19 amino acids. The CDR3 DNA is TGTGCCAGCAGCTTAGTCCCACCGGGACTAGCGGGAGATTACAATGAGCAGTTCTTC. Translation gives CASSLVPPGLAGDYNEQFF.

V gene TRBV3-1 (or the pseudogene TRBV3-2) combines with J gene TRBJ2-3; weak D call: TRBD2 (5 bases). Between the trimmed V and J ends, which lost 4 bases and 2 bases, there was a span of 19 bases. This CDR3 is 17 amino acids long. Per the germline V gene, CDR1 is LGHDT and CDR2 is YNNKEL (reference sequence). The CDR3: CASSPPRRGISTDTQYF. The CDR3 DNA is TGTGCCAGCAGCCCCCCCAGACGAGGGATCTCCACAGATACGCAGTATTTT.

The genes are TRBV7-9 and TRBJ2-3; weak D call: TRBD2 (5 bases). Germline CDR1 and CDR2: SEHNR and FQNEAQ (reference sequence). Trimming cost V 5 bases and J 4 bases, with 13 bases left between them. The CDR3 contains 14 residues. The CDR3 region has the DNA TGTGCCAGCAGCCACCTTAATAGCGCAGATACGCAGTATTTT. Residues: CASSHLNSADTQYF.